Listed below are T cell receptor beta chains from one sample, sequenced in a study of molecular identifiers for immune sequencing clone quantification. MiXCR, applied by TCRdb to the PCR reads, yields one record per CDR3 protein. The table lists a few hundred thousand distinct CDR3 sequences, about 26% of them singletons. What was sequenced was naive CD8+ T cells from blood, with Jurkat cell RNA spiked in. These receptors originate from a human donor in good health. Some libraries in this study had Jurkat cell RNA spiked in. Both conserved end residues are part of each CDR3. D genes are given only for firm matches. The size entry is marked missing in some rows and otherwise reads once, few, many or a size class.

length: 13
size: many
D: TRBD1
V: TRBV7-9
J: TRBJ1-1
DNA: TGTGCCAGCCACAGGGGGCGAATCCCTGAAGCTTTCTTT
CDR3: CASHRGRIPEAFF

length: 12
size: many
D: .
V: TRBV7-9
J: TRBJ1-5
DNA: TGTGCCAGCGGGAGCCTTAATCAGCCCCAGCATTTT
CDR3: CASGSLNQPQHF

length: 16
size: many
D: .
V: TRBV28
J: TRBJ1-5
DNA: TGTGCCAGCAGCCCCCCCGGCCAGACTATCGGGGGGCCCCAGCATTTT
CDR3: CASSPPGQTIGGPQHF

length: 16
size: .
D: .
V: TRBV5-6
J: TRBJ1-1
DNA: TGTGCCAGCAGCTTGGGGTGGGTAGCCGAGAACACTGAAGCTTTCTTT
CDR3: CASSLGWVAENTEAFF

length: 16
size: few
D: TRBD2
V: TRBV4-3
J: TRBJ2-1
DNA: TGCGCCAGCAGCCAGGGACTAGCGGGGTCCAACAATGAGCAGTTCTTC
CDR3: CASSQGLAGSNNEQFF

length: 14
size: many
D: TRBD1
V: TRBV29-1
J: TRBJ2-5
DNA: TGCAGCGTTGACGGCAGGGGGCCGATGGAGACCCAGTACTTC
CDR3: CSVDGRGPMETQYF

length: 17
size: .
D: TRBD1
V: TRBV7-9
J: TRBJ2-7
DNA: TGTGCCAGCAGCTTAGTTACAGGGGCCACGAGGGACTACGAGCAGTACTTC
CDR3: CASSLVTGATRDYEQYF

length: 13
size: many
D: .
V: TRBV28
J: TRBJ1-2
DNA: TGTGCCAGCAGTTTGACATACGCTATTGGATACACCTTC
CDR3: CASSLTYAIGYTF

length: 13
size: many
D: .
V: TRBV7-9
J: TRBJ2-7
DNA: TGTGCCAGCAGCACCCCGACTGCCTACGAGCAGTACTTC
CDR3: CASSTPTAYEQYF

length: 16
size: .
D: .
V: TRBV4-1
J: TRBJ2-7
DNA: TGCGCCAGCAGCCAAGATCAGGGCGGGAACTCCTACGAGCAGTACTTC
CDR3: CASSQDQGGNSYEQYF

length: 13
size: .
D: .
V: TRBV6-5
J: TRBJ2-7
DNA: TGTGCCAGCAGTTCGAGCATAGGACAGATTCAGTACTTC
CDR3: CASSSSIGQIQYF

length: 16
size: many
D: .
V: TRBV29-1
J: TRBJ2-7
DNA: TGCAGCGTTGAAGAGGAGGTGGGGGGATTCGGGTACGAGCAGTACTTC
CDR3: CSVEEEVGGFGYEQYF

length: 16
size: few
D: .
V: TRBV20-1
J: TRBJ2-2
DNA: TGCAGTGCTAGAGATATGGCGAGTCCCGAAACCCGGGAGCTGTTTTTT
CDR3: CSARDMASPETRELFF

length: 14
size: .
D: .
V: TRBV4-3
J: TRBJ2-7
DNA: TGCGCCAGCAGCCAAGCGGCAGGGCAGTACGAGCAGTACTTC
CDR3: CASSQAAGQYEQYF

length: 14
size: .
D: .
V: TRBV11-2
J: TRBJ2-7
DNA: TGTGCCAACAGCTTAGTGGCAGCCGGGTACGAGCAGTACTTC
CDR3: CANSLVAAGYEQYF

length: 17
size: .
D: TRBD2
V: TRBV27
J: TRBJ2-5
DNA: TGTGCCAGCAGTGTTAGATCGGCGGGAGGGCCCCAAGAGACCCAGTACTTC
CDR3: CASSVRSAGGPQETQYF

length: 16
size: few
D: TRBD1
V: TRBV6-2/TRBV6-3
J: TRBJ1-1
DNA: TGTGCCAGCAGTTACTACACAGGGGAATTGAACACTGAAGCTTTCTTT
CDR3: CASSYYTGELNTEAFF

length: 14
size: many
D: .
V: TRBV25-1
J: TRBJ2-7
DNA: TGTGCCAGCAGTGAACCCCGGAGCTCCTACGAGCAGTACTTC
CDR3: CASSEPRSSYEQYF

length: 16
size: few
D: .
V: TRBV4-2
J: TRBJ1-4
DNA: TGTGCCAGCAGCCAAGATTTCACAGAAGTTAATGAAAAACTGTTTTTT
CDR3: CASSQDFTEVNEKLFF

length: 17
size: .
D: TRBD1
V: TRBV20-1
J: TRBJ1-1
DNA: TGCAGTGCTAGAGATACGACAGGGAGGGGGAGTTGGACTGAAGCTTTCTTT
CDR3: CSARDTTGRGSWTEAFF

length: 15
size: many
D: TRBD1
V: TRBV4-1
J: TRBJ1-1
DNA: TGCGCCAGCAGCCGAAATACAGGGGCCGCCACTGAAGCTTTCTTT
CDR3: CASSRNTGAATEAFF

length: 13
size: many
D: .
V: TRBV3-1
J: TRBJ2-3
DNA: TGTGCCAGCAGCCAAGAAGAGGCAGATACGCAGTATTTT
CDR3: CASSQEEADTQYF

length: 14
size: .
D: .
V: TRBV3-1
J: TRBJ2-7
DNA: TGTGCCAGCAGCCAGACGGACGCCTTCTACGAGCAGTACTTC
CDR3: CASSQTDAFYEQYF

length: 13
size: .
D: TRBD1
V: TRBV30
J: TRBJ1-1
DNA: TGTGCCTGTATCAACAGGGGGACGGCTGAAGCTTTCTTT
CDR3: CACINRGTAEAFF

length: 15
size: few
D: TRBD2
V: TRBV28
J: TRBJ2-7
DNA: TGTGCCAGCAGTTTAGAGCGGGGAAGCTCCTACGAGCAGTACTTC
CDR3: CASSLERGSSYEQYF

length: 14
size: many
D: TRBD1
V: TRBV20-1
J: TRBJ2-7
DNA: TGCAGTGCCCTGGGACAGGGGGCTTACTACGAGCAGTACTTC
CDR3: CSALGQGAYYEQYF

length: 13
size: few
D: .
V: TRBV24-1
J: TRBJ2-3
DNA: TGTGCCACCAGCTCGGGGCGCACAGATACGCAGTATTTT
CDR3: CATSSGRTDTQYF

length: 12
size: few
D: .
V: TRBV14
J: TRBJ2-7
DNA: TGTGCCAGCAGCCCATTGAAGTGCGAGCAGTACTTC
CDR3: CASSPLKCEQYF

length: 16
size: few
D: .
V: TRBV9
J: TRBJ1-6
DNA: TGTGCCAGCAGCGTAGAGGCAGGGAGTGCAGCAGAGACCCTCCACTTT
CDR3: CASSVEAGSAAETLHF

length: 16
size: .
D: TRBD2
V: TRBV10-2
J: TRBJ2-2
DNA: TGCGCCAGCAGAGACCTAGCGGAGGCGAACACCGGGGAGCTGTTTTTT
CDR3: CASRDLAEANTGELFF

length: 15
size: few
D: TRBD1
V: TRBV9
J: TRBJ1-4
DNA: TGTGCCAGCAGCGCCGGACAGGGGGCGGGTGAAAAACTGTTTTTT
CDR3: CASSAGQGAGEKLFF

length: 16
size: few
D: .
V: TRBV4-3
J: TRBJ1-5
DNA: TGCGCCAGCAGCCAAGATGATGGCCTTAGCAATCAGCCCCAGCATTTT
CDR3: CASSQDDGLSNQPQHF

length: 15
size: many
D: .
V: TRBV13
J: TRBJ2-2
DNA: TGTGCCAGCAGCTTCTTGGCGTTCGGCACCGGGGAGCTGTTTTTT
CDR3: CASSFLAFGTGELFF

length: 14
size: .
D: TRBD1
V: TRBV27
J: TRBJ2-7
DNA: TGTGCCAGCAGTTCAGGACAGGGGGTGGGCGAGCAGTACTTC
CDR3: CASSSGQGVGEQYF

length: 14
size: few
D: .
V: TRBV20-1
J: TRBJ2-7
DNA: TGCAGTGCTAGAGAGAAAGGGCTCGGGGTCGAGCAGTACTTC
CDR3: CSAREKGLGVEQYF